This entry lists 20 T cell receptor beta chains sequenced from one sample in a study of tumor-infiltrating lymphocytes in localized non-small cell lung cancer. TCRdb keeps only in-frame clones here, not all; method: immunoSEQ multiplex PCR. The top ten hold 10% of the sample, which has around 17,000 clones, 65% to 85% seen once. The sequenced sample was uninvolved lung tissue not adjacent to the tumor. The receptors shown here come from a human donor with non-small cell lung cancer.

V usage is TRBV7-9 and J usage is TRBJ2-3, with 7 bases aligning to TRBD2. V trimming: 5 bases; J trimming: 0 bases; junction bases outside the gene matches: 14. CDR1 SEHNR and CDR2 FQNEAQ come from the germline V gene (reference sequence). The length of the CDR3 is 18 residues. CDR3: CASSQVIAGYSSTDTQYF. The CDR3 bases are TGTGCCAGCAGCCAGGTGATAGCGGGTTATTCTAGCACAGATACGCAGTATTTT.

This chain joins TRBV5-5 and TRBJ1-5; TRBD1 matches 8 bases. The CDR3 is 15 amino acids. V was clipped by 0 bases and J by 6 bases; unmatched bases: 5. Germline V CDR1 and CDR2: SGHKS, YYEKEE (reference sequence). CDR3 residues: CASSLVGQGSQPQHF. The DNA for the CDR3 is TGTGCCAGCAGCTTGGTTGGACAGGGTAGTCAGCCCCAGCATTTT.

This sequence joins TRBV2 and TRBJ1-1; a possible D gene is TRBD1 (5 bases). The CDR3 length is 17 residues. Germline values: CDR1 SNHLY, CDR2 FYNNEI. Trimming left V 4 bases short and J 1 base short, with 19 bases between. DNA for the CDR3: TGTGCCAGCAGTGGTCCCTTCGGAGACAGCGCGAACACTGAAGCTTTCTTT. Translation gives CASSGPFGDSANTEAFF.

This sequence joins TRBV11-2 and TRBJ2-3; 8 positions agree with TRBD2. J lost 5 bases, V lost 8 bases, and 9 bases had no gene match. This CDR3 is 14 amino acids long. Germline CDR1 reads SGHAT; CDR2 reads FQNNGV. This chain's CDR3 is CASGRSGSEDTQYF. For the CDR3, the DNA is TGTGCCAGCGGAAGGAGCGGGAGCGAAGATACGCAGTATTTT. Using reference TRBV11-2 and TRBJ2-3 for the parts outside the CDR3, the full variable domain is EAGVAQSPRYKIIEKRQSVAFWCNPISGHATLYWYQQILGQGPKLLIQFQNNGVVDDSQLPKDRFSAERLKGVDSTLKIQPAKLEDSAVYLCASGRSGSEDTQYFGPGTRLTVL.

In its sample, this clone was seen a few times. The gene calls are TRBV2 and TRBJ2-2, with 10 bases matching TRBD2. Germline V gene data show CDR1 as SNHLY and CDR2 as FYNNEI. The ends lost 7 bases at V and 5 bases at J; junction bases unmatched: 13. The CDR3 has 17 amino acids. As DNA, the CDR3 is TGTGCCAGCAATCGACCCCCTAGCGGGAGCGAGACCGGGGAGCTGTTTTTT. It is translated as CASNRPPSGSETGELFF.

The rearrangement links TRBV11-2 to TRBJ1-1, with D hard to call. Germline V gene lookup returns CDR1 SGHAT and CDR2 FQNNGV. The CDR3 runs 13 residues. Trimming removed 3 bases at V and 2 bases at J, with 7 bases between. As DNA, the CDR3 is TGTGCCAGCAGCTTTCAGTTAAACACTGAAGCTTTCTTT. Translating gives CASSFQLNTEAFF.

The V and J genes are TRBV6-5 and TRBJ2-7, with TRBD2 matching over 11 bases. The CDR3 is 16 residues long. CDR1 and CDR2 (germline): MNHEY, SVGAGI. Losses at the gene ends were 0 bases for V and 5 bases for J; bases not matched to a gene: 6. DNA of the CDR3: TGTGCCAGCAGTTACTCTCTGACTAGCGGGAACCACGAGCAGTACTTC. Amino acid sequence: CASSYSLTSGNHEQYF.

The V gene is TRBV5-1, the J gene TRBJ2-3; D is unclear. With 2 bases removed from V and 3 bases from J, the gap between germline ends came to 7 bases. This CDR3 comprises 13 residues. CDR1 and CDR2 (germline): SGHRS, YFSETQ. The CDR3: CASSFDGTDTQYF. CDR3 DNA sequence: TGCGCCAGCAGCTTTGACGGGACAGATACGCAGTATTTT.

The chain recombines TRBV9 with TRBJ2-5, with 10 bases fitting TRBD1. The germline gives CDR1 SGDLS, CDR2 YYNGEE. The CDR3 covers 15 residues. With V trimmed by 0 bases and J by 5 bases, 4 bases remained unmatched. CDR3 DNA: TGTGCCAGCAGCGTAGCGGGACAGGGGAGGGAGACCCAGTACTTC. Encoded protein: CASSVAGQGRETQYF.

This chain uses TRBV2 with TRBJ2-3; no reliable D call. This CDR3 spans 14 amino acids. Germline values: CDR1 SNHLY, CDR2 FYNNEI. The ends were cut back, 4 bases at V and 3 bases at J, with 11 bases in the middle. This CDR3 is CASSGELGTDTQYF. The DNA of the CDR3 is TGTGCCAGCAGTGGAGAATTGGGTACAGATACGCAGTATTTT.

This sequence joins TRBV2 and TRBJ2-1; D perhaps matches TRBD1 (7 bases). Germline V lookup: CDR1 SNHLY, CDR2 FYNNEI. V was pared by 1 base and J by 8 bases, with 24 bases between. The CDR3 has 18 residues. The CDR3 protein is CASSEGEGGRGRRDEQFF. CDR3 coding DNA: TGTGCCAGCAGTGAAGGCGAAGGGGGCCGGGGGAGGCGGGATGAGCAGTTCTTC.

This chain links TRBV6-6 with TRBJ1-5; possibly TRBD1 for D (6 bases). The V end was cut by 8 bases, the J end by 0 bases, with 14 bases between. CDR3 length equals 15 residues. CDR1 and CDR2 (germline): MNHNY, SVGAGI (reference sequence). The CDR3 nucleotides are TGTGCCAGCTACTCCGGGACAAATAGCAATCAGCCCCAGCATTTT. Its protein product is CASYSGTNSNQPQHF.

This rearrangement joins TRBV27 to TRBJ2-6; the D is unclear. Trimming left V 0 bases short and J 2 bases short, with 8 bases between. CDR1 and CDR2 (germline): MNHEY, SMNVEV (reference sequence). CDR3 length: 16 amino acids. The CDR3 nucleotides read TGTGCCAGCAGTTTATCGCTGGGAACTGGGGCCAACGTCCTGACTTTC. Its translation is CASSLSLGTGANVLTF.

Here the CDR3 reads CASSVEDPDTQYF. The CDR3 DNA reads TGTGCCAGCAGCGTAGAAGACCCAGATACGCAGTATTTT. The chain combines TRBV9 with TRBJ2-3; D is ambiguous. Trimming pared 0 bases from V and 4 bases from J, leaving 6 bases between. Germline-derived CDR1 and CDR2 are SGDLS and YYNGEE. The CDR3 length is 13 residues.

V and J are TRBV7-2 and TRBJ2-3, with D hard to call. This CDR3 has 12 residues. V was trimmed by 1 base and J by 3 bases, leaving 2 bases between them. Germline values: CDR1 SGHTA, CDR2 FQGNSA. The CDR3: CASSLETDTQYF. The CDR3 bases are TGTGCCAGCAGCTTAGAGACAGATACGCAGTATTTT.

The CDR3 loop reads CASSLVLADYEQYF. The DNA for the CDR3 is TGCGCCAGCAGCTTAGTACTAGCGGATTACGAGCAGTACTTC. This rearrangement joins TRBV5-1 to TRBJ2-7, with 8 bases matching TRBD2. The germline gives CDR1 SGHRS, CDR2 YFSETQ. This CDR3 is built from 14 residues. Losses at the gene ends were 2 bases for V and 4 bases for J; bases not matched to a gene: 5.

The chain joins TRBV5-6 to TRBJ1-4; D unclear. V lost 6 bases to trimming and J lost 4 bases, with 10 bases between them. The CDR3 runs 13 residues. CDR1 and CDR2 from the germline V gene are SGHDT and YYEEEE. CDR3: CASTDQFNEKLFF. The DNA for the CDR3 is TGTGCCAGCACCGATCAGTTTAATGAAAAACTGTTTTTT.

The gene calls are TRBV6-5 and TRBJ1-5, with a weak D call TRBD1 (5 bases). This CDR3 contains 12 residues. Germline-derived CDR1 and CDR2 are MNHEY and SVGAGI. Trimming took off 7 bases at V and 7 bases at J, with 11 bases between the two ends. The chain's CDR3 is CASTTGDQPQHF. In DNA form, the CDR3 reads TGTGCCAGCACCACGGGGGACCAGCCCCAGCATTTT.

The genes are TRBV18 and TRBJ2-2; D unresolved. From germline, CDR1 is KGHSH and CDR2 LQKENI. The CDR3 spans 14 residues. V lost 3 bases to trimming and J lost 2 bases, with 7 bases between them. CDR3 region: CASSPSGNTGELFF. DNA of the CDR3: TGTGCCAGCTCACCTTCGGGTAACACCGGGGAGCTGTTTTTT.

The rearrangement joins TRBV2 to TRBJ2-7; 9 bases match TRBD2. Germline trimming cut 6 bases from V and 4 bases from J; bases unmatched to any gene: 7. CDR1 and CDR2 (germline): SNHLY, FYNNEI. CDR3 length: 14 residues. CDR3 residues: CASRRDSGSYEQYF. The CDR3 bases are TGTGCCAGCAGGCGGGATAGCGGGAGTTACGAGCAGTACTTC.